The source of this TCR beta chain is a study of cytomegalovirus exposure and HLA in healthy donors. General study results and limits: Association of a missense DCLRE1C variant with TCR beta V- and J-gene trimming was reported in a later analysis. A later analysis reported that several of the most significant clusters appeared to be linked to common viral pathogens, among them Epstein-Barr virus. Clonal expansion was found to be greater in HLA-associated TCR beta chains than in equally common others in a later analysis.

Unrecorded immune exposure was likely among donors, who were nominally healthy when sampled. Per the germline V gene, CDR1 is SEHNR and CDR2 is FQNEAQ (reference sequence). Trimming shortened V by 5 bases and J by 4 bases, and 20 bases separated the two germline ends. This CDR3 is built from 16 residues. Researchers ran the PCR with 60 Vbeta and 13 Jbeta primers. The assay was immunoSEQ multiplex PCR, and TCRdb's table has in-frame clones only and misses some. The repertoire holds roughly 79,000 clones, with roughly 74% as singletons. This clone was recorded once. Its antigen is unidentified. The material sequenced was PBMCs. The source is a woman between 50 and 59 years old in good health and CMV-seropositive. The V gene is TRBV7-9, the J gene TRBJ2-5; weak D call: TRBD2 (6 bases). This CDR3 reads CASSPKLASFSETQYF. CDR3 nucleotide sequence: TGTGCCAGCAGCCCCAAACTAGCCTCCTTTTCAGAGACCCAGTACTTC.